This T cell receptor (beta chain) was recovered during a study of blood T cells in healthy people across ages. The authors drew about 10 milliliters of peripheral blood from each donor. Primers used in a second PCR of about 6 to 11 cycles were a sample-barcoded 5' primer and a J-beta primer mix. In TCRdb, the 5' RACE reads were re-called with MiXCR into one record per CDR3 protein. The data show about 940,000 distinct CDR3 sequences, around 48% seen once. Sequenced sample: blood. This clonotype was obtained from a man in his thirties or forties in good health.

The DNA of the CDR3 is TGTGCCAGCACCCCTGGGGTCGGTCAAAACATTCAGTACTTC. It codes for CASTPGVGQNIQYF. The rearrangement joins TRBV7-2 to TRBJ2-7; D unresolved. The last part of the DNA fits TRBJ2-4 better; the J call may be wrong. CDR3 length: 14 amino acids. The germline gives CDR1 SGHTA, CDR2 FQGNSA.